This TCR beta chain derives from a study of T cell responses to AZD1222 COVID-19 vaccine. Study in general: Samples with a second dose at about 4 or about 12 weeks were pooled together.

Germline loops: CDR1 SGHRS, CDR2 YFSETQ. V was cut by 3 bases and J by 2 bases, with 11 bases left in between. This CDR3 has 14 residues. Study-wide findings and caveats: Possibly, clonal diversity was underestimated; donors were largely white British and included more females. Spike regions recognized by vaccine-associated CD4 TCRs spanned the protein, led by 160-218 and 743-854. Reports say nearly half of spike-specific TCRs go after unmutated variant regions.

Sequencing used immunoSEQ multiplex PCR; TCRdb keeps in-frame clones, though not all of them. The sample has about 110,000 clones, roughly 86% seen once. On this clone itself: Its antigen is currently unknown. The same CDR3 arises from other DNA sequences in this sample as well.

The material was peripheral blood, obtained on day 0 of AZD1222 vaccination. V gene TRBV5-1 combines with J gene TRBJ1-2; perhaps TRBD1 as D (5 bases). The source of this sequence is an adult in good health. The CDR3 is CASSSGTANYGYTF. The CDR3 coding sequence is TGCGCCAGCAGCTCCGGGACGGCGAACTATGGCTACACCTTC.